This T cell receptor beta chain is from a study of T-cell memory formation after mild COVID-19. In the study overall: The TCR clusters were mostly specific to one donor. Study conclusions and caveats: While clones contracting from day 15 to 85 were balanced between CD4 and CD8, later expanders leaned CD4+. Pre-infection memory harbored some responding clones, suggesting cross-reactive memory joined.

From 5'RACE with constant-segment primers came TCR alpha and TCR beta cDNA libraries that carried sample barcodes and UMIs. From the 5' RACE reads, TCRdb called clonotypes with MiXCR, one entry per CDR3 protein. The sample lists roughly 400,000 distinct CDR3 sequences; 16% were seen once. Germline V gives CDR1 DFQATT, CDR2 SNEGSKA (reference sequence). V gave up 0 bases and J gave up 4 bases, with 9 bases separating them. The CDR3 length is 13 residues. For this clonotype: Its target is not known.

The chain links TRBV20-1 to TRBJ2-5; D is ambiguous. Sequencing was carried out using PBMCs or a T cell subset sorted from them (not recorded which). The TCR comes from a man younger than 30 who had mild COVID-19 (a few samples of this study predate the infection). Cell type and time point are not known. The DNA for the CDR3 is TGCAGTGCTAGAGATAGCTTCGGAGAGACCCAGTACTTC. Its translation is CSARDSFGETQYF.